The entry below describes one TCR beta chain. Authors' methods: The authors estimated nucleated cell counts from reference gene primer amplification. Assay used: immunoSEQ multiplex PCR; TCRdb lists only in-frame clones, some missing. D and trimming were read from the DNA, whereas the V and J calls and clone size are those reported in that table. The profile shows some 150,000 clones, about 80% of them singletons. The length of the CDR3 is 15 residues. The germline CDR1 and CDR2 sequences are SSHAT and FNYEAQ (reference sequence). The sample belongs to a study of blood T cell repertoires in COVID-19. Study context: COVID-19 samples collected from the United States, Italy and Spain covered acute and convalescent phases. PBMCs, B-cell-depleted T cells, or T cells provided the cDNA or gDNA that made up the material.

The V call is TRBV7-7, the J call TRBJ2-2, with TRBD2 matching over 8 bases. Sequencing was performed on peripheral blood. The TCR was taken from a human donor in a cohort sampled during active COVID-19. The chain's CDR3 is CATSGGRGNTGELFF. CDR3 sequence (DNA): TGTGCTACCTCGGGAGGGCGTGGGAACACCGGGGAGCTGTTTTTT.